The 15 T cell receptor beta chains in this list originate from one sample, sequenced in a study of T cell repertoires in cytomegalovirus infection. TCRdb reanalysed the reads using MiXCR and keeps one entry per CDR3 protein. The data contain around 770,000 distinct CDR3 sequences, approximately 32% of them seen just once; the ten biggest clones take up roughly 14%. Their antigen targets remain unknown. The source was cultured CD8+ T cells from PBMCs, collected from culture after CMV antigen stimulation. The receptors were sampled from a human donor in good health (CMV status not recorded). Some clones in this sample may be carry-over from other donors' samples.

The CDR3: CASSLYGGGDTEAFF. CDR3 sequence (DNA): TGTGCCAGCAGTTTATATGGGGGAGGTGACACTGAAGCTTTCTTT. The rearrangement uses TRBV27 and TRBJ1-1; tentatively, D is TRBD1 (5 bases). Between the trimmed V and J ends, which lost 1 base and 3 bases, there was a span of 12 bases. Germline V CDR1 and CDR2: MNHEY, SMNVEV (reference sequence). CDR3 length equals 15 residues.

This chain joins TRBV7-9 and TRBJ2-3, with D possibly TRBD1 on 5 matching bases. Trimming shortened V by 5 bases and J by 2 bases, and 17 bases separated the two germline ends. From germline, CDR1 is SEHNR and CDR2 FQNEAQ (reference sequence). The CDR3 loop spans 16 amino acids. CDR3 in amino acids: CASSPPQGIITDTQYF. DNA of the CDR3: TGTGCCAGCAGCCCGCCCCAGGGAATCATCACAGATACGCAGTATTTT.

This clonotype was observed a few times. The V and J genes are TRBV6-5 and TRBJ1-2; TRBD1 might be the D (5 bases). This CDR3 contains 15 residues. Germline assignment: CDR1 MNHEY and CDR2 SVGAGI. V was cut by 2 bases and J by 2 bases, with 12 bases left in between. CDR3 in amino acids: CASSYRQGRNYGYTF. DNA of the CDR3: TGTGCCAGCAGTTACAGGCAGGGAAGGAACTATGGCTACACCTTC.

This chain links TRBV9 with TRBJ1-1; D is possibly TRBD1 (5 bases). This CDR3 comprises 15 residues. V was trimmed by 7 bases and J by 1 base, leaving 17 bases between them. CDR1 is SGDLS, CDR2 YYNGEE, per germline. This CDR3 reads CASCTRPGGNTEAFF. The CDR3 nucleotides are TGTGCCAGCTGCACTCGTCCGGGGGGGAACACTGAAGCTTTCTTT.

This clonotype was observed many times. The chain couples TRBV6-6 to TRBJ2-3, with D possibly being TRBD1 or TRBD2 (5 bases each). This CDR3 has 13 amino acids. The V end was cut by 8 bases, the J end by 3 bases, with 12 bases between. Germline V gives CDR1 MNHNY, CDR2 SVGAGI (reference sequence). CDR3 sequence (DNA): TGTGCCAGCGGGGCAGGAGGAACAGATACGCAGTATTTT. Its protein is CASGAGGTDTQYF.

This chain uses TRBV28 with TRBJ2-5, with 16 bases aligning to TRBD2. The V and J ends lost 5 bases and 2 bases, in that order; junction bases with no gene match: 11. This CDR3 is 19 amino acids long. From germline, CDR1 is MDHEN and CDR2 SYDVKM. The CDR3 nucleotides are TGTGCCAGCAGTGGTGACCCCGGGACTAGCGGGGGGGTGCAAGAGACCCAGTACTTC. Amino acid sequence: CASSGDPGTSGGVQETQYF.

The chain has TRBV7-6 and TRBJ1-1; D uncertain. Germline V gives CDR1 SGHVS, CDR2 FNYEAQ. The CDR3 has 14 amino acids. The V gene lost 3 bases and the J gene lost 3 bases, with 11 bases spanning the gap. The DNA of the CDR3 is TGTGCCAGCAGCTTGAGTCCGGGATACACTGAAGCTTTCTTT. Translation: CASSLSPGYTEAFF.

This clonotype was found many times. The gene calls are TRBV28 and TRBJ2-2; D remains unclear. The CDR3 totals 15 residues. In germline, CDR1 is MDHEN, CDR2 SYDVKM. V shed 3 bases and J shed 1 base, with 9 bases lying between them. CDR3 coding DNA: TGTGCCAGCAGTTTCTTTTCCCAGAACACCGGGGAGCTGTTTTTT. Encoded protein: CASSFFSQNTGELFF.

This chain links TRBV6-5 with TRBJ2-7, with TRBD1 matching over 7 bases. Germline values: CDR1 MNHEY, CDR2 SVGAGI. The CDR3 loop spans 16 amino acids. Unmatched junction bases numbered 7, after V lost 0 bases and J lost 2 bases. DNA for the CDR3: TGTGCCAGCAGTTACTCCGCTGGGGACAGTCCCTACGAGCAGTACGTC. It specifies CASSYSAGDSPYEQYV.

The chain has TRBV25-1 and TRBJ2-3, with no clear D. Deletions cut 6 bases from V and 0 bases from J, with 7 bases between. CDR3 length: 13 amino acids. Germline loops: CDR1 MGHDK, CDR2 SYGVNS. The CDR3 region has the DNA TGTGCCAGCAGATACACTAGCACAGATACGCAGTATTTT. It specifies CASRYTSTDTQYF.

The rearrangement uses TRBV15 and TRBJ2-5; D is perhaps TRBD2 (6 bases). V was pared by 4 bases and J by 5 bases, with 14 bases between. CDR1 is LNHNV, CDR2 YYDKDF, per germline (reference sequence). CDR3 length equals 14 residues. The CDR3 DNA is TGTGCCACCAGCATACGTCGGGGGAGGGAGACCCAGTACTTC. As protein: CATSIRRGRETQYF.

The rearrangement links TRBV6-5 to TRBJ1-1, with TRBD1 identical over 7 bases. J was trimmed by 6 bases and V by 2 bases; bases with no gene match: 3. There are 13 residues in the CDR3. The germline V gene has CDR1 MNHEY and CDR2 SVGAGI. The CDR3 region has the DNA TGTGCCAGCAGTTACGGGACAGCGTCTGAAGCTTTCTTT. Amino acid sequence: CASSYGTASEAFF.

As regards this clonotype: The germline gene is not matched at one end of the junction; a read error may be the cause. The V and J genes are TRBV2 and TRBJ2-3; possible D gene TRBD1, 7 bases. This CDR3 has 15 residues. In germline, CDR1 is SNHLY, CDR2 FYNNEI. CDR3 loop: CAGSERQGGTDTQYF. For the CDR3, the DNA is TGTGCCGGCAGTGAAAGACAGGGAGGTACAGATACGCAGTATTTT.

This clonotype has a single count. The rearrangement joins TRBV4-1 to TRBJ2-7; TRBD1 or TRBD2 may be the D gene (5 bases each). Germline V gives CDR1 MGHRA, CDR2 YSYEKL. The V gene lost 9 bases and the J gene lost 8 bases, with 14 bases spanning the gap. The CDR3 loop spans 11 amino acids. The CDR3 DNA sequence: TGCGCCAGTCTGGGAACGGGGCAGCAGTACTTC. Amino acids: CASLGTGQQYF.

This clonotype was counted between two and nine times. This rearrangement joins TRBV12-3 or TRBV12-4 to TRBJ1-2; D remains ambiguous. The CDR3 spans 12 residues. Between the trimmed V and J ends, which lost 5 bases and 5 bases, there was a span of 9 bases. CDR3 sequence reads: CASSPYRYGYTF. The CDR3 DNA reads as TGTGCCAGCAGTCCCTACCGGTATGGCTACACCTTC.